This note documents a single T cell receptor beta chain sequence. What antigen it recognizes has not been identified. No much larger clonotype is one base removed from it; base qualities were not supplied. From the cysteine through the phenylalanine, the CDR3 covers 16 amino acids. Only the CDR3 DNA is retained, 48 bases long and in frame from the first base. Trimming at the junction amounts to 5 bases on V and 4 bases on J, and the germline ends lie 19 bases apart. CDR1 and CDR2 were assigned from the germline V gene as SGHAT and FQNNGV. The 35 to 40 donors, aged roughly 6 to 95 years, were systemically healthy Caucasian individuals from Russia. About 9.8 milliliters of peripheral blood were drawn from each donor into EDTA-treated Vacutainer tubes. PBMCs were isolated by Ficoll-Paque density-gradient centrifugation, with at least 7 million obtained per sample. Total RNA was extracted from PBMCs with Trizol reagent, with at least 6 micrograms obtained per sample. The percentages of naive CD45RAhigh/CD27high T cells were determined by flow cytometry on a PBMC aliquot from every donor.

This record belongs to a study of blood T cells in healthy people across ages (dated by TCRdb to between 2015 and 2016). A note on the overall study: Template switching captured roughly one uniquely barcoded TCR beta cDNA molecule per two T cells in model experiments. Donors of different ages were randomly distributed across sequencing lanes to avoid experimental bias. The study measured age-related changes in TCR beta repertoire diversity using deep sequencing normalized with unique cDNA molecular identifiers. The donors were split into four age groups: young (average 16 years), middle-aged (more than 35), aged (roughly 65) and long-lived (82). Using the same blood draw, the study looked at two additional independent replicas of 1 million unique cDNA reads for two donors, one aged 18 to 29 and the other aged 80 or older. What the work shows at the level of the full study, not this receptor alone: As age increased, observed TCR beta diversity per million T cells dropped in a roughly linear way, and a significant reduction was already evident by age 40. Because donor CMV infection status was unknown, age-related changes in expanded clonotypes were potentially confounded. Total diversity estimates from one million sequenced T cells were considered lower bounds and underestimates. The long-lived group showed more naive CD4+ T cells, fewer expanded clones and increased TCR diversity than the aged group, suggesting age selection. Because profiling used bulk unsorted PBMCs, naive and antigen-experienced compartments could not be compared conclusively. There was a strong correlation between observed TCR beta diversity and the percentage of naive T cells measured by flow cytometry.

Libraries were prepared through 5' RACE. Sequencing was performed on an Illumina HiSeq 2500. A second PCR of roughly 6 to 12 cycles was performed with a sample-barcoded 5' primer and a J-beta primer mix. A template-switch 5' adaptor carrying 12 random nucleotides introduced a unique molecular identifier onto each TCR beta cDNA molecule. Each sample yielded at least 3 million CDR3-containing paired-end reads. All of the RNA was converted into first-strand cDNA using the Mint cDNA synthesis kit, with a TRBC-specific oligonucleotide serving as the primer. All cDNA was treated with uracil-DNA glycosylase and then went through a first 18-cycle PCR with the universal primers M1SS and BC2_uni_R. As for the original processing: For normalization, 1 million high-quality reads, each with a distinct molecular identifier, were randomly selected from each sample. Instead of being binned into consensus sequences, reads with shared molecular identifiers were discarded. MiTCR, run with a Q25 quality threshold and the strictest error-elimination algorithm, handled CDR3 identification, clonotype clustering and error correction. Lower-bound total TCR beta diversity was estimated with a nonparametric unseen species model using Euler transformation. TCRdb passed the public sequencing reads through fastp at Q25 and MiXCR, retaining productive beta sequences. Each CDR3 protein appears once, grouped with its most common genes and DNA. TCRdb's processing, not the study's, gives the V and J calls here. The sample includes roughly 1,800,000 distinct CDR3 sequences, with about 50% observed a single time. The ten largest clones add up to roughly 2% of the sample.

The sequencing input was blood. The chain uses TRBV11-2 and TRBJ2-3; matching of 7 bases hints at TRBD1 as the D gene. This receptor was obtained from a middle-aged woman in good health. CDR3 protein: CASSGAGGYLPDTQYF. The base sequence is TGTGCCAGCAGCGGCGCAGGGGGGTATCTTCCAGATACGCAGTATTTT.